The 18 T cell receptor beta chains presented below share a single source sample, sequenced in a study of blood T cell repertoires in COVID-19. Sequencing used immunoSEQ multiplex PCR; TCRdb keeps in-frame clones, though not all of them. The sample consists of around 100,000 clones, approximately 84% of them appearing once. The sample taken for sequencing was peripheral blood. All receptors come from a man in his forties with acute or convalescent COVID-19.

The CDR3 bases are TGTGCCAGCAGAGTGGGACATTACACCGGGGAGCTGTTTTTT. It is translated as CASRVGHYTGELFF. This sequence joins TRBV2 and TRBJ2-2, with D maybe TRBD1 (6 bases). V was cut by 6 bases and J by 3 bases, with 11 bases left in between. This CDR3 region has 14 residues. CDR1 is SNHLY and CDR2 is FYNNEI in the germline V gene.

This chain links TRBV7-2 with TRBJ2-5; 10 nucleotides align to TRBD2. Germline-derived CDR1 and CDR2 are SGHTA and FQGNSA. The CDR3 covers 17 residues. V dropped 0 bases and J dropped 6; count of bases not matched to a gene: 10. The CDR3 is CASSLARSGGASKTQYF. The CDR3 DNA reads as TGTGCCAGCAGCTTAGCCAGAAGCGGGGGGGCCTCAAAGACCCAGTACTTC.

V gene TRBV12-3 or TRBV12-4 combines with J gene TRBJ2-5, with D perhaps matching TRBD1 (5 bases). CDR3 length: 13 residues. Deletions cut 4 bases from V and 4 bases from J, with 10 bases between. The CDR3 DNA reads TGTGCCAGCAGTTGGGGCAGACTAGAGACCCAGTACTTC. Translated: CASSWGRLETQYF.

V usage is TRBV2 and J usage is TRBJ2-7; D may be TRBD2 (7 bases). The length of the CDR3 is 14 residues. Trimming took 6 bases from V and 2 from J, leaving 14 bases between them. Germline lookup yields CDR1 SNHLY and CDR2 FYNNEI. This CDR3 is CASRTLGGAYEQYF. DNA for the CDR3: TGTGCCAGCAGGACCCTAGGGGGGGCCTACGAGCAGTACTTC.

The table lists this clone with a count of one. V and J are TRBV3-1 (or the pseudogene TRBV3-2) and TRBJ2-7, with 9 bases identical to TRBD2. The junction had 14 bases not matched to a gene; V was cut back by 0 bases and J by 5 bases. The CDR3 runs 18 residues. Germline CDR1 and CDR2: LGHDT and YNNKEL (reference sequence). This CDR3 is CASSQEGLVGTSIHEQYF. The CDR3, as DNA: TGTGCCAGCAGCCAAGAGGGACTCGTCGGGACTAGCATCCACGAGCAGTACTTC.

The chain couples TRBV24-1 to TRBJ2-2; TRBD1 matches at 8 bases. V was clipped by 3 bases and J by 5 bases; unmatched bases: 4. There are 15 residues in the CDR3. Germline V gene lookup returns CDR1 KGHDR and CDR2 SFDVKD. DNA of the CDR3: TGTGCCACCAGTGATCCCAGGGGGCGGACCGGGGAGCTGTTTTTT. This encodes CATSDPRGRTGELFF.

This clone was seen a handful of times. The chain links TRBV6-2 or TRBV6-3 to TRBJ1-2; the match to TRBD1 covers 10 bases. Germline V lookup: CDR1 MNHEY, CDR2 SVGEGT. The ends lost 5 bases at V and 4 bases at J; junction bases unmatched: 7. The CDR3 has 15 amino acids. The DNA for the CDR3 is TGTGCCAGCAGTCGGAGGGACAGGGGTACCTATGGCTACACCTTC. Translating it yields CASSRRDRGTYGYTF.

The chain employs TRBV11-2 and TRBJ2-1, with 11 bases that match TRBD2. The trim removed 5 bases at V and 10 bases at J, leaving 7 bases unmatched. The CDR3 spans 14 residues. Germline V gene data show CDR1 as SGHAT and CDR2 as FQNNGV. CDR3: CASSLLAGGHEQFF. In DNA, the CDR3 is TGTGCCAGCAGCCTCCTAGCGGGGGGCCACGAGCAGTTCTTC.

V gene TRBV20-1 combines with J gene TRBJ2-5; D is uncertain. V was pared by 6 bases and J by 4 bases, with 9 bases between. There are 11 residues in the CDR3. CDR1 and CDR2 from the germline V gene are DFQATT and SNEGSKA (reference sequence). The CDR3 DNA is TGCAGTGCCTTCCGGAGAGAGACCCAGTACTTC. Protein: CSAFRRETQYF.

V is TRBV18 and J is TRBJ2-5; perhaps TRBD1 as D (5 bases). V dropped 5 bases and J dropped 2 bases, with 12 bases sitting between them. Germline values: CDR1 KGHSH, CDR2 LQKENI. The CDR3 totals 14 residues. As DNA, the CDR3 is TGTGCCAGCTCAACCCAGACAGCACAAGAGACCCAGTACTTC. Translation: CASSTQTAQETQYF.

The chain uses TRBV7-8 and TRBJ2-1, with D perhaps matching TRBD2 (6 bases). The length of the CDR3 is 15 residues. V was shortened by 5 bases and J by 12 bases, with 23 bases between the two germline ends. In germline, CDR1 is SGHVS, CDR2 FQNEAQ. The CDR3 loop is CASSPNGLEQGGQFF. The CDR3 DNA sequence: TGTGCCAGCAGCCCTAATGGGCTCGAGCAGGGAGGGCAGTTCTTC.

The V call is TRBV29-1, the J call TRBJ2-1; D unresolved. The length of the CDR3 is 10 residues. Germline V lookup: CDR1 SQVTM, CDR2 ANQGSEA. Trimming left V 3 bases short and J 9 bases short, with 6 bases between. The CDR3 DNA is TGCAGCGTTGATGGGCGTGAGCAGTTCTTC. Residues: CSVDGREQFF.

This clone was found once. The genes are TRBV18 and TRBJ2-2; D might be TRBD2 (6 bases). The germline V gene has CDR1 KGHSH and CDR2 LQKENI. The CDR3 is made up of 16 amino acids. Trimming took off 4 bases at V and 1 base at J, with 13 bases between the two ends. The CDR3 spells CASSLRAGLNTGELFF. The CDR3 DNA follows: TGTGCCAGCTCACTTCGAGCGGGCCTGAACACCGGGGAGCTGTTTTTT.

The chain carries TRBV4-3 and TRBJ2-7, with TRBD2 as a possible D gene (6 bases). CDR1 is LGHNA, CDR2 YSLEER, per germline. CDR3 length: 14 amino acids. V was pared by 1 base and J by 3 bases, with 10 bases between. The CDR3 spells CASSQGGRNYEQYF. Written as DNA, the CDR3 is TGCGCCAGCAGCCAAGGGGGGAGGAACTACGAGCAGTACTTC.

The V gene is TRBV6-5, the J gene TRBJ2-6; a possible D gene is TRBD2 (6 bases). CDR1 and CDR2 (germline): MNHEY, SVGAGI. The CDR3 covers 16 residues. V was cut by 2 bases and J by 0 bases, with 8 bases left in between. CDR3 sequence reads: CASSYTSHSGANVLTF. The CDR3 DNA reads TGTGCCAGCAGTTACACTAGCCACTCTGGGGCCAACGTCCTGACTTTC.

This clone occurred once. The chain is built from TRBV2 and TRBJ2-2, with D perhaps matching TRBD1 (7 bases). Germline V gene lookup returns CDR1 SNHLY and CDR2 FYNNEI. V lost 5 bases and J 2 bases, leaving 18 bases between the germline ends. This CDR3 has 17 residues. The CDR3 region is CASSSPPGGINTGELFF. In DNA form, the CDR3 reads TGTGCCAGCAGTAGCCCGCCAGGGGGGATCAACACCGGGGAGCTGTTTTTT. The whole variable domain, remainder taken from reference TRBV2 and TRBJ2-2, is EPEVTQTPSHQVTQMGQEVILRCVPISNHLYFYWYRQILGQKVEFLVSFYNNEISEKSEIFDDQFSVERPDGSNFTLKIRSTKLEDSAMYFCASSSPPGGINTGELFFGEGSRLTVL.

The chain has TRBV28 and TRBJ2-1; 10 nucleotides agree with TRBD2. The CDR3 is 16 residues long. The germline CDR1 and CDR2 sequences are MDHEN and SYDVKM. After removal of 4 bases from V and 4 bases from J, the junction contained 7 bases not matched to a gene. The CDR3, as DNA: TGTGCCAGCAGTTCTAGCGGGGGCTATTATTACAATGAGCAGTTCTTC. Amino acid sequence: CASSSSGGYYYNEQFF. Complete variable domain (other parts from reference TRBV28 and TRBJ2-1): DVKVTQSSRYLVKRTGEKVFLECVQDMDHENMFWYRQDPGLGLRLIYFSYDVKMKEKGDIPEGYSVSREKKERFSLILESASTNQTSMYLCASSSSGGYYYNEQFFGPGTRLTVL.

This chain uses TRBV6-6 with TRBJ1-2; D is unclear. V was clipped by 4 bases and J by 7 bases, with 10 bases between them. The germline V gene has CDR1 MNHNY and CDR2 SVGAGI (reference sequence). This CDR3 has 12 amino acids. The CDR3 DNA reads TGTGCCAGCAGTTTATCGGCAGGTGGCTACACCTTC. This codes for CASSLSAGGYTF.